These 30 T cell receptor beta chains originate from one sample sequenced in a study of cytomegalovirus exposure and HLA in healthy donors. This PCR relied on a set of 60 Vbeta primers and 13 Jbeta primers. Some clones are missing from TCRdb's copy, which holds only in-frame ones; the method was immunoSEQ multiplex PCR. With roughly 57,000 clones in the sample, the ten largest clones hold 12%. The sample comprised PBMCs. The receptors here all came from a woman between 25 and 40 years old in good health and CMV-seropositive.

The chain joins TRBV4-1 to TRBJ2-5; TRBD2 aligns across 11 bases. Germline trimming cut 4 bases from V and 3 bases from J; bases unmatched to any gene: 10. The CDR3 runs to 17 residues. Germline V gene sequence: CDR1 MGHRA, CDR2 YSYEKL. In nucleotides, the CDR3 is TGCGCCAGCAGCCGCGGAAATAGCGGGGGGGCTAAAGAGACCCAGTACTTC. This translates into CASSRGNSGGAKETQYF.

The chain links TRBV5-4 to TRBJ1-2; 10 bases are a match to TRBD1. The J segment lost 2 bases and the V segment lost 6 bases, leaving 7 bases of the junction unmatched. This CDR3 spans 15 amino acids. CDR1 SGHNT and CDR2 YYREEE come from the germline V gene (reference sequence). Written as DNA, the CDR3 is TGTGCCAGCAACGACCGGGACAGGGGAAACTATGGCTACACCTTC. Its protein is CASNDRDRGNYGYTF.

This chain uses TRBV13 with TRBJ2-2; D is uncertain. Germline V gene lookup returns CDR1 PRHDT and CDR2 FYEKMQ (reference sequence). V lost 1 base and J lost 7, with 13 bases in between. This CDR3 has 15 residues. The DNA for the CDR3 is TGTGCCAGCAGCTTAGCGGTATGGGCCGGCGGGGAGCTGTTTTTT. It encodes CASSLAVWAGGELFF.

The chain couples TRBV30 to TRBJ1-1, with no clear D. Trimming took off 4 bases at V and 4 bases at J, with 19 bases between the two ends. The CDR3 runs 15 residues. Germline-derived CDR1 and CDR2 are GTSNPN and SVGIG (reference sequence). The CDR3 region has the DNA TGTGCCTGGATACGCCTACGGGTTGTTTCCACTGAAGCTTTCTTT. Amino acid sequence: CAWIRLRVVSTEAFF.

This CDR3 reads CASSSNVQGLHGYTF. The CDR3 DNA reads as TGTGCCAGCAGCTCGAACGTACAGGGTTTGCATGGCTACACCTTC. The chain recombines TRBV7-6 with TRBJ1-2; weak D call: TRBD1 (6 bases). Germline-derived CDR1 and CDR2 are SGHVS and FNYEAQ. This CDR3 region has 15 residues. V was cut by 4 bases and J by 6 bases, with 18 bases left in between.

The chain carries TRBV14 and TRBJ2-5, with 12 bases fitting TRBD2. Losses at the gene ends were 4 bases for V and 5 bases for J; bases not matched to a gene: 5. From germline, CDR1 is SGHDN and CDR2 FVKESK. CDR3 length: 15 amino acids. The chain's CDR3 is CASSLNLAGGETQYF. CDR3 nucleotide sequence: TGTGCCAGCAGCCTCAACCTAGCGGGGGGGGAGACCCAGTACTTC.

The rearrangement joins TRBV4-1 to TRBJ1-2; a possible D gene is TRBD1 (6 bases). The germline V and J ends were trimmed by 1 base and 7 bases, with 10 bases remaining between them. CDR3 length equals 13 residues. Germline CDR1 reads MGHRA; CDR2 reads YSYEKL. DNA of the CDR3: TGCGCCAGCAGCCAAGTACAACAGGGTGGCTACACCTTC. Protein sequence: CASSQVQQGGYTF.

This rearrangement joins TRBV30 to TRBJ2-1; 7 bases are shared with TRBD2. Looked up from germline, CDR1 is GTSNPN and CDR2 is SVGIG (reference sequence). The V segment lost 3 bases and the J segment 15 bases; nucleotides outside the gene matches: 11. The CDR3 has 12 residues. Here the CDR3 reads CAWRKRTSRPFF. The DNA of the CDR3 is TGTGCCTGGAGGAAAAGGACTAGTCGTCCGTTCTTC.

This chain links TRBV11-2 with TRBJ1-1; D gene unclear. Trimming took off 3 bases at V and 1 base at J, with 6 bases between the two ends. The CDR3 contains 13 residues. Germline V CDR1 and CDR2: SGHAT, FQNNGV. The CDR3 DNA reads TGTGCCAGCAGCTTTAACAGGAACACTGAAGCTTTCTTT. As protein: CASSFNRNTEAFF.

V usage is TRBV5-1 and J usage is TRBJ2-7; tentative D call: TRBD1 (5 bases). This CDR3 contains 17 residues. Deletions cut 5 bases from V and 3 bases from J, with 24 bases between. Germline-derived CDR1 and CDR2 are SGHRS and YFSETQ. The CDR3 DNA follows: TGCGCCAGCAGTCATGGCTGGGGCTTTGAGGTCCACTACGAGCAGTACTTC. It specifies CASSHGWGFEVHYEQYF.

This rearrangement joins TRBV4-1 to TRBJ2-2; no clear D gene. Per germline, CDR1 MGHRA and CDR2 YSYEKL. CDR3 length: 11 amino acids. Trimming removed 4 bases from V and 8 bases from J, with 5 bases in between. CDR3 in amino acids: CASSPPGELFF. CDR3 coding DNA: TGCGCCAGCAGCCCCCCGGGGGAGCTGTTTTTT.

The chain employs TRBV5-4 and TRBJ2-5; weak D call: TRBD2 (5 bases). The germline V gene encodes CDR1 SGHNT and CDR2 YYREEE (reference sequence). Deletions cut 4 bases from V and 2 bases from J, with 15 bases between. CDR3 length: 15 amino acids. This chain's CDR3 is CASSRKTGGQETQYF. CDR3 coding DNA: TGTGCCAGCAGCCGAAAAACCGGAGGACAAGAGACCCAGTACTTC.

This chain connects TRBV7-9 to TRBJ2-5; 12 nucleotides align to TRBD2. The last part of the DNA fits TRBJ2-7 better; the J call may be wrong. The CDR3 contains 15 residues. Germline V lookup: CDR1 SEHNR, CDR2 FQNEAQ (reference sequence). For the CDR3, the DNA is TGTGCCAGCAGCACAGGGACTAGCGGGTCCTACGAGCAGTACTTC. It is translated as CASSTGTSGSYEQYF.

The gene calls are TRBV9 and TRBJ2-6, with D possibly being TRBD1 (6 bases). The ends were cut back, 4 bases at V and 4 bases at J, with 18 bases in the middle. This CDR3 spans 17 amino acids. Germline-derived CDR1 and CDR2 are SGDLS and YYNGEE. CDR3 loop: CASSPRTVLSGANVLTF. DNA for the CDR3: TGTGCCAGCAGCCCGCGGACAGTGCTCTCGGGGGCCAACGTCCTGACTTTC.

The V and J genes are TRBV19 and TRBJ2-1, with D possibly matching TRBD1 (5 bases). Trimming took off 5 bases at V and 4 bases at J, with 12 bases between the two ends. Germline V gene sequence: CDR1 LNHDA, CDR2 SQIVND (reference sequence). The length of the CDR3 is 14 residues. DNA of the CDR3: TGTGCCAGTAGTCCAGGGTACGCATACAATGAGCAGTTCTTC. Translating gives CASSPGYAYNEQFF.

The chain joins TRBV11-2 to TRBJ2-5; no reliable D call. The CDR3 length is 16 residues. The V end lost 4 bases, the J end lost 5 bases, and 20 bases lay between the germline ends. Germline CDR1 reads SGHAT; CDR2 reads FQNNGV. The CDR3 DNA sequence: TGTGCCAGCAGCTCGATATATTCCGACTCTGGTGAGACCCAGTACTTC. Residues: CASSSIYSDSGETQYF.

The chain joins TRBV15 to TRBJ1-2, with TRBD1 matching over 9 bases. The germline V gene has CDR1 LNHNV and CDR2 YYDKDF (reference sequence). V gave up 0 bases and J gave up 8 bases; unmatched junction bases: 4. The CDR3 runs 14 residues. DNA for the CDR3: TGTGCCACCAGCAGAGAAAGGACAGGGGCCGGCTACACCTTC. The encoded protein is CATSRERTGAGYTF. Using reference TRBV15 and TRBJ1-2 for the parts outside the CDR3, the full variable domain is DAMVIQNPRYQVTQFGKPVTLSCSQTLNHNVMYWYQQKSSQAPKLLFHYYDKDFNNEADTPDNFQSRRPNTSFCFLDIRSPGLGDTAMYLCATSRERTGAGYTFGSGTRLTVV.

The V gene is TRBV15, the J gene TRBJ1-1; the match to TRBD1 covers 7 bases. This CDR3 is 14 amino acids long. Per the germline V gene, CDR1 is LNHNV and CDR2 is YYDKDF (reference sequence). Germline trimming cut 0 bases from V and 4 bases from J; bases unmatched to any gene: 2. CDR3 sequence: CATSRETGVTEAFF. DNA of the CDR3: TGTGCCACCAGCAGAGAAACAGGGGTCACTGAAGCTTTCTTT.

The V and J genes are TRBV5-1 and TRBJ2-1, with TRBD2 matching over 8 bases. V lost 3 bases and J lost 1; bases outside the gene matches: 3. The CDR3 is made up of 15 amino acids. The V gene's germline CDR1 is SGHRS and CDR2 YFSETQ. CDR3 residues: CASSSTSGSYNEQFF. The CDR3 DNA reads TGCGCCAGCAGCTCTACTAGCGGTTCCTACAATGAGCAGTTCTTC.

The chain is built from TRBV4-1 and TRBJ2-1, with D possibly matching TRBD1 (6 bases). The CDR3 spans 14 residues. With 1 base removed from V and 10 bases from J, the gap between germline ends came to 14 bases. Germline V lookup: CDR1 MGHRA, CDR2 YSYEKL. The DNA for the CDR3 is TGCGCCAGCAGCCAAGGGCAGGGGCTGGAGGAGCAGTTCTTC. Its protein product is CASSQGQGLEEQFF.

The rearrangement joins TRBV5-1 to TRBJ2-7, with D hard to call. Germline loops: CDR1 SGHRS, CDR2 YFSETQ. V lost 3 bases to trimming and J lost 2 bases, with 15 bases between them. This CDR3 is built from 15 residues. This CDR3 reads CASSSPVRGAYEQYF. The CDR3 nucleotides read TGCGCCAGCAGCTCCCCCGTGCGAGGAGCCTACGAGCAGTACTTC.

The V and J genes are TRBV15 and TRBJ2-5; 9 nucleotides agree with TRBD2. The CDR3 spans 16 residues. The J segment lost 0 bases and the V segment lost 4 bases, leaving 6 bases of the junction unmatched. Germline V gene data show CDR1 as LNHNV and CDR2 as YYDKDF (reference sequence). DNA of the CDR3: TGTGCCACCAGCACTAGCGGGGCTTACTACCAAGAGACCCAGTACTTC. Its translation: CATSTSGAYYQETQYF.

The chain recombines TRBV6-1 with TRBJ2-7, with 9 bases identical to TRBD1. The CDR3 sequence is 15 residues long. Germline V lookup: CDR1 MNHNS, CDR2 SASEGT. Trimming took 5 bases from V and 2 from J; bases not matched to a gene: 7. CDR3 amino acids: CASSTEGDRAYEQYF. In DNA, the CDR3 is TGTGCCAGCAGTACGGAAGGGGACAGGGCCTACGAGCAGTACTTC.

The chain couples TRBV5-1 to TRBJ1-2, with a tentative D call TRBD1 (6 bases). Trimming took off 0 bases at V and 4 bases at J, with 10 bases between the two ends. Germline CDR1 and CDR2: SGHRS and YFSETQ. This CDR3 contains 14 residues. This chain's CDR3 is CASSLDRALYGYTF. The CDR3 DNA is TGCGCCAGCAGCTTGGACAGGGCCCTCTATGGCTACACCTTC.

The V and J genes are TRBV5-6 and TRBJ2-1, with 13 bases aligning to TRBD2. With 2 bases clipped from V and 7 bases from J, the junction kept 9 bases outside the gene matches. Germline V gene data show CDR1 as SGHDT and CDR2 as YYEEEE. The CDR3 extends over 17 amino acids. The DNA of the CDR3 is TGTGCCAGCAGCTTTTGGCCCGGGACTAGCGGGAATAATGAGCAGTTCTTC. Amino acids: CASSFWPGTSGNNEQFF.

The chain joins TRBV13 to TRBJ2-7; TRBD1 matches 7 bases. V trimming: 4 bases; J trimming: 2 bases; junction bases outside the gene matches: 5. Germline CDR1 is PRHDT and CDR2 is FYEKMQ (reference sequence). CDR3 length: 14 amino acids. This CDR3 is CASSSSGQTYEQYF. CDR3 nucleotides: TGTGCCAGCAGCTCCTCGGGACAGACCTACGAGCAGTACTTC.

The chain uses TRBV11-2 and TRBJ2-3; D is uncertain. Looked up from germline, CDR1 is SGHAT and CDR2 is FQNNGV. The CDR3 contains 14 residues. V lost 1 base to trimming and J lost 3 bases, with 8 bases between them. CDR3 coding DNA: TGTGCCAGCAGCTTAGGAGTTCTGACAGATACGCAGTATTTT. As protein: CASSLGVLTDTQYF.

V usage is TRBV10-3 and J usage is TRBJ1-2, with D possibly TRBD1 on 5 matching bases. V was clipped by 0 bases and J by 6 bases, with 11 bases between them. The germline V gene encodes CDR1 ENHRY and CDR2 SYGVKD. The CDR3 totals 14 residues. CDR3 residues: CAISESPGSDGYTF. CDR3 coding DNA: TGTGCCATCAGTGAGTCTCCAGGGTCCGATGGCTACACCTTC.

This sequence joins TRBV5-1 and TRBJ2-5; 10 bases are a match to TRBD2. Per germline, CDR1 SGHRS and CDR2 YFSETQ. Trimming removed 2 bases from V and 3 bases from J; junction bases left unmatched: 7. CDR3 length: 16 amino acids. Here the CDR3 reads CASSLPGLASKETQYF. The DNA for the CDR3 is TGCGCCAGCAGCTTACCGGGACTAGCGTCTAAAGAGACCCAGTACTTC.

The rearrangement links TRBV6-1 to TRBJ1-2; TRBD1 aligns across 10 bases. This CDR3 is 14 amino acids long. Trimming cost V 3 bases and J 8 bases; bases outside gene matches: 6. CDR1 is MNHNS, CDR2 SASEGT, per germline. CDR3 region: CASSDLGQGIGYTF. The CDR3 DNA sequence: TGTGCCAGCAGTGATCTGGGACAGGGGATCGGCTACACCTTC.